The 4 T cell receptor beta chains listed next were all sequenced from one sample in a study of T cell changes during pregnancy in multiple sclerosis. Profiled with immunoSEQ multiplex PCR; TCRdb holds only in-frame clones, not every one. The sample shows about 92,000 clones, about 93% of them seen only once. This specimen consisted of peripheral blood, obtained in the first trimester of pregnancy. Every receptor here comes from a female donor with multiple sclerosis, enrolled in a pregnancy study.

The J gene is TRBJ1-3, the V gene TRBV29-1, with a weak D call TRBD1 (5 bases). The germline CDR1 and CDR2 sequences are SQVTM and ANQGSEA. V lost 1 base and J lost 0, with 10 bases in between. The CDR3 length is 15 residues. The CDR3 spells CSVEGLRGSGNTIYF. The CDR3 DNA reads as TGCAGCGTTGAAGGGCTAAGGGGCTCTGGAAACACCATATATTTT.

The CDR3 DNA sequence: TGTGCCAGCAGCCGTGGGACAGGTGGTAGCAATCAGCCCCAGCATTTT. It specifies CASSRGTGGSNQPQHF. The rearrangement joins TRBV7-6 to TRBJ1-5; 8 nucleotides agree with TRBD1. This CDR3 comprises 16 residues. J gave up 0 bases and V 5 bases, and 6 bases lay outside the gene matches. Germline V CDR1 and CDR2: SGHVS, FNYEAQ.

A single count supports this clone. The rearrangement joins TRBV11-2 to TRBJ2-1, with TRBD2 as a possible D gene (6 bases). The ends were cut back, 0 bases at V and 9 bases at J, with 15 bases in the middle. The germline V gene encodes CDR1 SGHAT and CDR2 FQNNGV. The CDR3 has 15 amino acids. CDR3 sequence reads: CASSLEPNVGGEQFF. The CDR3, as DNA: TGTGCCAGCAGCTTAGAACCCAATGTGGGGGGTGAGCAGTTCTTC. Supplemented by reference TRBV11-2 and TRBJ2-1, the full variable domain reads EAGVAQSPRYKIIEKRQSVAFWCNPISGHATLYWYQQILGQGPKLLIQFQNNGVVDDSQLPKDRFSAERLKGVDSTLKIQPAKLEDSAVYLCASSLEPNVGGEQFFGPGTRLTVL.

V gene TRBV9 combines with J gene TRBJ1-2; D ambiguous. This CDR3 region has 12 residues. Germline V gene sequence: CDR1 SGDLS, CDR2 YYNGEE. V lost 0 bases to trimming and J lost 6 bases, with 6 bases between them. CDR3 DNA: TGTGCCAGCAGCGTAGGGTCGGATGGCTACACCTTC. Translation gives CASSVGSDGYTF. Drawing the rest from reference TRBV9 and TRBJ1-2, the complete variable domain is DSGVTQTPKHLITATGQRVTLRCSPRSGDLSVYWYQQSLDQGLQFLIQYYNGEERAKGNILERFSAQQFPDLHSELNLSSLELGDSALYFCASSVGSDGYTFGSGTRLTVV.